These 8 T cell receptor beta chains share one sample of origin, sequenced in a study of identical twins. MiXCR was run by TCRdb on the 5' RACE reads, yielding one entry per CDR3 protein. The data hold 200,000 to 250,000 distinct CDR3 sequences, with around 8.1% observed a single time. A further study also used this sample, focusing on yellow fever vaccine responses in identical twins.

The sequenced material came from memory (CD45RO+) T cells sorted from blood. These receptors came from a woman between 18 and 29 years old in good health.

The chain joins TRBV27 to TRBJ1-1; 9 positions agree with TRBD1. This CDR3 spans 14 amino acids. Germline trimming cut 6 bases from V and 8 bases from J; bases unmatched to any gene: 10. Germline V gene lookup returns CDR1 MNHEY and CDR2 SMNVEV (reference sequence). The CDR3 spells CASRRGTGSMEAFF. The CDR3 DNA follows: TGTGCCAGCAGAAGGGGGACAGGGTCGATGGAAGCTTTCTTT.

This clonotype was seen ten or more times. CDR3 loop: CASSLRRGGLNEQFF. For the CDR3, the DNA is TGTGCCAGCAGTTTACGGCGGGGGGGATTGAATGAGCAGTTCTTC. This chain connects TRBV27 to TRBJ2-1, with 9 positions matching TRBD2. The V and J ends lost 2 bases and 7 bases, in that order; junction bases with no gene match: 6. Germline CDR1 and CDR2: MNHEY and SMNVEV (reference sequence). The CDR3 contains 15 residues.

This clonotype has just a few counts. The chain uses TRBV12-3 or TRBV12-4 and TRBJ2-3; D is unresolved. V lost 3 bases and J lost 6, with 10 bases in between. The CDR3 is made up of 13 amino acids. The CDR3 nucleotides are TGTGCCAGCAGTTTGGTCCAACGGGATACGCAGTATTTT. Translation: CASSLVQRDTQYF.

This clonotype was found many times. The V gene is TRBV15, the J gene TRBJ1-5; D might be TRBD1 (5 bases). The CDR3 spans 14 residues. The V end was cut by 6 bases, the J end by 0 bases, with 9 bases between. Germline V CDR1 and CDR2: LNHNV, YYDKDF (reference sequence). The CDR3 here is CATRGVYSNQPQHF. In DNA, the CDR3 is TGTGCCACCAGGGGGGTTTATAGCAATCAGCCCCAGCATTTT.

Many counts were recorded for this clonotype. The rearrangement links TRBV7-9 to TRBJ1-1, with D perhaps TRBD1 (5 bases). V was trimmed by 5 bases and J by 1 base, leaving 11 bases between them. Germline V gives CDR1 SEHNR, CDR2 FQNEAQ (reference sequence). The CDR3 loop spans 14 amino acids. CDR3 residues: CASSRDSRNTEAFF. In nucleotides, the CDR3 is TGTGCCAGCAGCCGGGACTCTCGGAACACTGAAGCTTTCTTT.

This sequence joins TRBV27 and TRBJ2-7; D may correspond to TRBD1 or TRBD2 (5 bases each). The CDR3 is made up of 13 amino acids. Germline CDR1 and CDR2: MNHEY and SMNVEV (reference sequence). Between the trimmed V and J ends, which lost 6 bases and 7 bases, there was a span of 16 bases. Written as DNA, the CDR3 is TGTGCCAGCAGCACAACGAGGGGATATGAGCAGTACTTC. The encoded protein is CASSTTRGYEQYF.

This clonotype was observed at least ten times. The CDR3 nucleotides read TGCAGTGCTAGCCTAAAAGGGACCCAGTACTTC. Translation: CSASLKGTQYF. The chain has TRBV20-1 and TRBJ2-5; D gene ambiguous. V was clipped by 3 bases and J by 7 bases, with 9 bases between them. CDR1 is DFQATT, CDR2 SNEGSKA, per germline (reference sequence). CDR3 size: 11 residues.

This clonotype was detected ten times or more. Germline and junction disagree at one end, which may indicate a read error. The chain carries TRBV7-2 and TRBJ2-6; a possible D gene is TRBD2 (5 bases). The CDR3 sequence is 15 residues long. Per germline, CDR1 SGHTA and CDR2 FQGNSA. CDR3 in amino acids: CASSLAGSGANVLTF. Written as DNA, the CDR3 is TGCGCCAGCAGCTTGGCGGGCTCTGGGGCCAACGTCCTGACTTTC.